This section outlines one T cell receptor (beta chain) sequence together with its context. Its antigen remains unidentified. Repertoires were generated with immunoSEQ multiplex PCR, while TCRdb's copy carries only in-frame clones and drops some. The table lists tens of thousands of clones, about 88% of them singletons, with 15% to 20% in the top ten. This entry belongs to a study of T cell responses to AZD1222 COVID-19 vaccine. Whole-study context: The study pooled second doses at about 4 or about 12 weeks. Study-level results: Spike-specific TCR breadth and depth both grew after two AZD1222 doses. Donors were largely white British and mainly female; clonal diversity was possibly underestimated.

The CDR3 covers 14 residues. With V trimmed by 7 bases and J by 5 bases, 4 bases remained unmatched. The V gene's germline CDR1 is SGHRS and CDR2 YFSETQ. The sequencing used peripheral blood, collected on day 0 of AZD1222 vaccination. V and J are TRBV5-1 and TRBJ2-2; 11 nucleotides agree with TRBD2. The TCR comes from an adult in good health. The CDR3: CASLGLAGTGELFF. DNA for the CDR3: TGCGCCAGCCTTGGACTAGCGGGTACCGGGGAGCTGTTTTTT.